This T cell receptor (beta chain) emerged from a study of cytomegalovirus exposure and HLA in healthy donors. Note on this clone: Its antigen is as yet unknown.

Study-wide points: Confirmation in vitro established that three CMV-associated chains were specific for CMV antigens. TCR beta chains numbering 164 were designated cytomegalovirus-associated. Later, TCR association rates were found to vary by HLA locus, highest for DRB1 and lowest for HLA-C. In a later analysis, V- and J-gene trimming of beta chains associated with a DCLRE1C missense variant, replicated independently.

A multiplex PCR was run with 60 Vbeta primers and 13 Jbeta primers. Clones were sequenced by immunoSEQ multiplex PCR, and TCRdb holds only the in-frame ones, with some missing. Among 100,000 to 150,000 clones, approximately 77% were seen once, and the ten largest hold 1.2% to 1.5%. J gave up 5 bases and V 5 bases, and 0 bases lay outside the gene matches. The length of the CDR3 is 12 residues. Germline V gene data show CDR1 as LNHNV and CDR2 as YYDKDF (reference sequence). The V call is TRBV15, the J call TRBJ2-7; 10 nucleotides align to TRBD1. This clonotype was obtained from a middle-aged woman in good health and CMV-seronegative. The material sequenced was PBMCs. CDR3 residues: CATSGTGDEQYF. CDR3 DNA sequence: TGTGCCACCAGCGGGACAGGGGACGAGCAGTACTTC.